The 28 T cell receptor beta chains in this list originate from one sample, sequenced in a study of blood T cell repertoires in COVID-19. Sequenced by immunoSEQ multiplex PCR; TCRdb stores in-frame clones only, minus some. This table holds about 270,000 clones, 80% to 90% found once. Sample: PBMCs or T cells enriched from blood (not recorded which). The receptors originated from a woman in her 30s with acute COVID-19.

The CDR3 loop is CASSIRDTTLGNSPLHF. As DNA, the CDR3 is TGCGCCAGCAGCATCCGGGACACCACCCTGGGGAATTCACCCCTCCACTTT. This sequence joins TRBV5-1 and TRBJ1-6; D might be TRBD1 (6 bases). Deletions cut 4 bases from V and 7 bases from J, with 21 bases between. Germline CDR1 reads SGHRS; CDR2 reads YFSETQ. CDR3 length: 17 amino acids.

This chain uses TRBV2 with TRBJ1-4, with D possibly being TRBD1 (6 bases). CDR1 SNHLY and CDR2 FYNNEI come from the germline V gene. Trimming shortened V by 6 bases and J by 11 bases, and 13 bases separated the two germline ends. The length of the CDR3 is 12 residues. The CDR3 region is CASSNRVQKLFF. The CDR3 nucleotides are TGTGCCAGCAGCAACAGGGTTCAGAAACTGTTTTTT.

This clone was seen more than once but under ten times. This sequence joins TRBV25-1 and TRBJ2-2; possibly TRBD2 for D (5 bases). Trimming left V 2 bases short and J 3 bases short, with 7 bases between. Germline V gives CDR1 MGHDK, CDR2 SYGVNS. This CDR3 region has 14 residues. CDR3 amino acids: CASSESGYTGELFF. CDR3 DNA: TGTGCCAGCAGTGAAAGCGGATACACCGGGGAGCTGTTTTTT.

The chain uses TRBV19 and TRBJ2-4; 10 positions match TRBD2. The CDR3 is 19 amino acids. V shed 4 bases and J 8 bases; nucleotides not matched to a gene: 20. The germline CDR1 and CDR2 sequences are LNHDA and SQIVND (reference sequence). The CDR3 DNA is TGTGCCAGTAGTAAGGGGGGGCCGGGACTAGCGAACGGGTGGGACATTCAGTACTTC. This gives the protein CASSKGGPGLANGWDIQYF. The full variable domain, its missing parts supplied by reference TRBV19 and TRBJ2-4, is DGGITQSPKYLFRKEGQNVTLSCEQNLNHDAMYWYRQDPGQGLRLIYYSQIVNDFQKGDIAEGYSVSREKKESFPLTVTSAQKNPTAFYLCASSKGGPGLANGWDIQYFGAGTRLSVL.

V usage is TRBV7-8 and J usage is TRBJ2-7; 8 nucleotides line up with TRBD1. This CDR3 spans 18 amino acids. V gave up 0 bases and J gave up 2 bases; unmatched junction bases: 12. The germline CDR1 and CDR2 sequences are SGHVS and FQNEAQ. The CDR3, as DNA: TGTGCCAGCAGCTTAGCGTGGTGGGGACAGGAATACACCTACGAGCAGTACTTC. Encoded protein: CASSLAWWGQEYTYEQYF. Drawing the rest from reference TRBV7-8 and TRBJ2-7, the complete variable domain is GAGVSQSPRYKVAKRGQDVALRCDPISGHVSLFWYQQALGQGPEFLTYFQNEAQLDKSGLPSDRFFAERPEGSVSTLKIQRTQQEDSAVYLCASSLAWWGQEYTYEQYFGPGTRLTVT.

The sample holds one count of this clone. This chain links TRBV27 with TRBJ2-7; 9 bases are shared with TRBD2. The CDR3 totals 14 residues. Germline CDR1 reads MNHEY; CDR2 reads SMNVEV (reference sequence). After removal of 5 bases from V and 5 bases from J, the junction contained 7 bases not matched to a gene. The chain's CDR3 is CASSESGRSHEQYF. The CDR3 DNA sequence: TGTGCCAGCAGTGAGAGCGGGAGGTCCCACGAGCAGTACTTC.

This chain connects TRBV28 to TRBJ1-4, with D possibly TRBD1 on 6 matching bases. CDR3 length equals 14 residues. In germline, CDR1 is MDHEN, CDR2 SYDVKM. V lost 4 bases to trimming and J lost 8 bases, with 14 bases between them. In DNA, the CDR3 is TGTGCCAGCAGTTCCCAGGGGCGTCGGGAAAAACTGTTTTTT. It is translated as CASSSQGRREKLFF. The full variable domain, rest sourced from reference TRBV28 and TRBJ1-4, is DVKVTQSSRYLVKRTGEKVFLECVQDMDHENMFWYRQDPGLGLRLIYFSYDVKMKEKGDIPEGYSVSREKKERFSLILESASTNQTSMYLCASSSQGRREKLFFGSGTQLSVL.

The chain joins TRBV7-3 to TRBJ2-3, with 10 bases matching TRBD2. Losses at the gene ends were 5 bases for V and 5 bases for J; bases not matched to a gene: 4. Germline CDR1 is SGHTA and CDR2 is FQGTGA. CDR3 length: 14 amino acids. The CDR3 reads CASSLGTSVDTQYF. As DNA, the CDR3 is TGTGCCAGCAGCCTGGGGACTAGCGTAGATACGCAGTATTTT.

The J gene is TRBJ1-6, the V gene TRBV5-1; TRBD1 might be the D (5 bases). V was shortened by 3 bases and J by 7 bases, with 14 bases between the two germline ends. The CDR3 runs 15 residues. The germline CDR1 and CDR2 sequences are SGHRS and YFSETQ. The CDR3 sequence is CASSSGGTDNSPLHF. For the CDR3, the DNA is TGCGCCAGCAGCTCTGGCGGGACGGACAATTCACCCCTCCACTTT.

This clone was seen a single time. The J gene is TRBJ1-1, the V gene TRBV27; D call uncertain. Per germline, CDR1 MNHEY and CDR2 SMNVEV (reference sequence). Trimming took off 6 bases at V and 0 bases at J, with 8 bases between the two ends. This CDR3 region has 13 residues. The CDR3: CASSPFMNTEAFF. The CDR3 coding sequence is TGTGCCAGCAGCCCTTTTATGAACACTGAAGCTTTCTTT.

The V gene is TRBV18, the J gene TRBJ1-5, with TRBD1 identical over 7 bases. V gave up 3 bases and J gave up 3 bases; unmatched junction bases: 5. There are 15 residues in the CDR3. The germline gives CDR1 KGHSH, CDR2 LQKENI. The CDR3 DNA reads TGTGCCAGCTCACCCTCCGGGACAGACAATCAGCCCCAGCATTTT. Amino acids: CASSPSGTDNQPQHF.

The genes are TRBV7-6 and TRBJ2-7, with 7 bases aligning to TRBD2. The germline CDR1 and CDR2 sequences are SGHVS and FNYEAQ. J lost 7 bases, V lost 5 bases, and 14 bases had no gene match. This CDR3 has 15 residues. The CDR3 protein is CASSPRGLLTREQYF. Written as DNA, the CDR3 is TGTGCCAGCAGCCCTAGGGGACTACTGACTAGAGAGCAGTACTTC. The full variable domain, completed using reference TRBV7-6 and TRBJ2-7, is GAGVSQSPRYKVTKRGQDVALRCDPISGHVSLYWYRQALGQGPEFLTYFNYEAQQDKSGLPNDRFSAERPEGSISTLTIQRTEQRDSAMYRCASSPRGLLTREQYFGPGTRLTVT.

This chain connects TRBV16 to TRBJ1-5; 7 bases are shared with TRBD1. Germline loops: CDR1 KGHSY, CDR2 FQNENV. The CDR3 has 16 amino acids. Trimming at V came to 8 bases and at J to 0 bases, leaving 10 bases not matched to a gene. The CDR3 region has the DNA TGTGCCAGCGGAGGAACAGGGGCCTCTAGCAATCAGCCCCAGCATTTT. Its translation: CASGGTGASSNQPQHF.

A word on this clone: Other DNA sequences in this specimen translate into the identical CDR3. The rearrangement uses TRBV5-1 and TRBJ2-1; 11 bases agree with TRBD2. CDR1 SGHRS and CDR2 YFSETQ come from the germline V gene. Unmatched junction bases numbered 2, after V lost 0 bases and J lost 6 bases. This CDR3 has 15 residues. The CDR3 reads CASSLGLAGSNEQFF. CDR3 coding DNA: TGCGCCAGCAGCTTGGGACTAGCGGGAAGCAATGAGCAGTTCTTC. Full variable domain (rest looked up from reference TRBV5-1 and TRBJ2-1): KAGVTQTPRYLIKTRGQQVTLSCSPISGHRSVSWYQQTPGQGLQFLFEYFSETQRNKGNFPGRFSGRQFSNSRSEMNVSTLELGDSALYLCASSLGLAGSNEQFFGPGTRLTVL.

This sequence joins TRBV12-3 or TRBV12-4 and TRBJ2-1; D is perhaps TRBD2 (7 bases). The V and J ends lost 4 bases and 10 bases respectively, with 14 bases between them. The CDR3 totals 13 residues. CDR3: CASSSAGAWEQFF. As DNA, the CDR3 is TGTGCCAGCAGTTCCGCGGGGGCATGGGAGCAGTTCTTC.

The genes are TRBV5-8 and TRBJ1-6; 9 bases fit TRBD1. Germline loops: CDR1 SGHTS, CDR2 YDEGEE. V dropped 3 bases and J dropped 7; count of bases not matched to a gene: 8. The CDR3 is 16 amino acids. The DNA for the CDR3 is TGTGCCAGCAGCTCGGAACAGGGGGCCCCCAATTCACCCCTCCACTTT. This encodes CASSSEQGAPNSPLHF.

The chain recombines TRBV7-9 with TRBJ2-2; 10 positions agree with TRBD2. Trimming cost V 5 bases and J 6 bases; bases outside gene matches: 9. The CDR3 consists of 16 residues. CDR1 and CDR2 (germline): SEHNR, FQNEAQ (reference sequence). The CDR3 is CASSSSSGRLAGELFF. The CDR3 DNA follows: TGTGCCAGCAGCAGCTCTAGCGGGAGATTAGCCGGGGAGCTGTTTTTT. Supplemented by reference TRBV7-9 and TRBJ2-2, the full variable domain reads DTGVSQNPRHKITKRGQNVTFRCDPISEHNRLYWYRQTLGQGPEFLTYFQNEAQLEKSRLLSDRFSAERPKGSFSTLEIQRTEQGDSAMYLCASSSSSGRLAGELFFGEGSRLTVL.

CDR3 nucleotide sequence: TGTGCCAGCAGTTCTACCGGGACTAGCGGGAACAATGAGCAGTTCTTC. Protein sequence: CASSSTGTSGNNEQFF. The rearrangement links TRBV6-5 to TRBJ2-1, with TRBD2 identical over 13 bases. After removal of 4 bases from V and 5 bases from J, the junction contained 5 bases not matched to a gene. The CDR3 spans 16 residues. Germline CDR1 reads MNHEY; CDR2 reads SVGAGI.

This sequence joins TRBV11-2 and TRBJ2-7; 9 nucleotides agree with TRBD2. The V and J ends lost 1 base and 2 bases, in that order; junction bases with no gene match: 3. This CDR3 has 15 amino acids. Germline CDR1 SGHAT, CDR2 FQNNGV. In DNA form, the CDR3 reads TGTGCCAGCAGCTTAGGACTAGCGGAGGCCTACGAGCAGTACTTC. Its protein is CASSLGLAEAYEQYF.

The chain uses TRBV7-8 and TRBJ2-1, with TRBD2 matching over 10 bases. The CDR3 extends over 14 amino acids. CDR1 and CDR2 from the germline V gene are SGHVS and FQNEAQ. Germline trimming cut 5 bases from V and 9 bases from J; bases unmatched to any gene: 7. The CDR3 protein is CASSGQREGLEQFF. The CDR3 nucleotides are TGTGCCAGCAGCGGGCAGCGGGAGGGCCTTGAGCAGTTCTTC.

The CDR3 DNA reads TGTGCCACCAGCAGAGATCGGACACAGGGGGTTGGAGAAAAACTGTTTTTT. Its protein is CATSRDRTQGVGEKLFF. V and J are TRBV15 and TRBJ1-4; 8 bases align to TRBD1. V lost 0 bases, J lost 8 bases, and 11 bases stayed unmatched. Looked up from germline, CDR1 is LNHNV and CDR2 is YYDKDF (reference sequence). CDR3 size: 17 residues.

V and J are TRBV6-4 and TRBJ2-1; 7 positions agree with TRBD1. There are 14 residues in the CDR3. CDR1 MRHNA and CDR2 SNTAGT come from the germline V gene. After removal of 3 bases from V and 4 bases from J, the junction contained 3 bases not matched to a gene. CDR3 residues: CASSDGTEYNEQFF. The DNA of the CDR3 is TGTGCCAGCAGTGATGGGACAGAGTACAATGAGCAGTTCTTC.

In this sample, this clone turned up a few times. V and J are TRBV6-2 or TRBV6-3 and TRBJ2-7, with TRBD2 as a possible D gene (6 bases). Trimming took off 4 bases at V and 2 bases at J, with 27 bases between the two ends. This CDR3 has 19 amino acids. Germline V gene lookup returns CDR1 MNHEY and CDR2 SVGEGT. CDR3 DNA sequence: TGTGCCAGCAGTTCCCCGGGGGTCCTCCGGAGTGGGGTTGCCTACGAGCAGTACTTC. It translates to CASSSPGVLRSGVAYEQYF.

This clone was counted a few times. The chain is built from TRBV7-3 and TRBJ2-1; the match to TRBD2 covers 13 bases. This CDR3 spans 14 amino acids. The V gene end was trimmed by 4 bases and the J gene end by 6 bases; junction bases not matched to a gene: 0. CDR1 and CDR2 from the germline V gene are SGHTA and FQGTGA. CDR3 sequence (DNA): TGTGCCAGCAGCTGGACTAGCGGGAGCAATGAGCAGTTCTTC. This sequence encodes CASSWTSGSNEQFF.

The chain uses TRBV10-3 and TRBJ2-7; D unclear. CDR3 size: 15 residues. V was shortened by 0 bases and J by 2 bases, with 11 bases between the two germline ends. From germline, CDR1 is ENHRY and CDR2 SYGVKD. The CDR3 spells CAISESELRAYEQYF. In DNA form, the CDR3 reads TGTGCCATCAGTGAGTCGGAGTTGCGAGCCTACGAGCAGTACTTC.

The genes are TRBV27 and TRBJ1-5; D gene ambiguous. Germline V lookup: CDR1 MNHEY, CDR2 SMNVEV (reference sequence). Trimming removed 6 bases at V and 0 bases at J, with 12 bases between. The CDR3 consists of 15 residues. In DNA, the CDR3 is TGTGCCAGCAGCCTGGCCAGTAATAGCAATCAGCCCCAGCATTTT. Its protein product is CASSLASNSNQPQHF.

As to this clone: Other nucleotide sequences in the sample specify the same CDR3. This chain uses TRBV12-3 or TRBV12-4 with TRBJ2-7; D possibly corresponds to TRBD1 (6 bases). CDR3 length equals 12 residues. Between the trimmed V and J ends, which lost 3 bases and 3 bases, there was a span of 6 bases. The CDR3, as DNA: TGTGCCAGCAGTTTCAGGGGCTACGAGCAGTACTTC. Residues: CASSFRGYEQYF.

The rearrangement joins TRBV30 to TRBJ2-5; 7 bases fit TRBD1. Trimming took 2 bases from V and 0 from J; bases not matched to a gene: 3. The CDR3 contains 14 residues. Germline CDR1 is GTSNPN and CDR2 is SVGIG (reference sequence). CDR3 coding DNA: TGTGCCTGGAGTCGGGACAGCAACCAAGAGACCCAGTACTTC. Its translation: CAWSRDSNQETQYF.